This T cell receptor (beta chain) was identified in a study of T cells in tumors after PD-1 blockade. Trimming pared 6 bases from V and 0 bases from J, leaving 15 bases between. The germline V gene encodes CDR1 MDHEN and CDR2 SYDVKM. The CDR3 runs to 15 residues. Sequencing used immunoSEQ multiplex PCR; TCRdb keeps in-frame clones, though not all of them. The data show fewer than 15,000 clones, with roughly two thirds seen just once and about 15% held by the top ten. Note on this clone: Its antigen is currently unknown.

Study findings and constraints: Clonal replacement, not reinvigoration, is suggested for expanded exhausted CD8+ clones after therapy.

The genes are TRBV28 and TRBJ2-7; D unresolved. The TCR sequence derives from a human donor with basal cell carcinoma. The sample consisted of tumor tissue, taken before anti-PD-1 treatment. CDR3 nucleotide sequence: TGTGCCAGCAGCGTCTCCGCGGAGAGCTCCTACGAGCAGTACTTC. Residues: CASSVSAESSYEQYF.